This entry describes one T cell receptor (beta chain). These data belong to a study of T cell responses to AZD1222 COVID-19 vaccine. The V end lost 5 bases, the J end lost 9 bases, and 20 bases lay between the germline ends. The CDR3 has 15 residues. CDR1 and CDR2 from the germline V gene are SGHTA and FQGTGA. The table came from immunoSEQ multiplex PCR; TCRdb's copy has only in-frame clones and leaves some out. The data hold around 100,000 clones, with 87% observed a single time. The receptor's source is an adult in good health. V usage is TRBV7-3 and J usage is TRBJ2-1; D might be TRBD1 or TRBD2, each matching 5 bases. The sequences come from peripheral blood, collected on day 0 of AZD1222 vaccination. CDR3: CASSPTRGPFSEQFF. The CDR3 DNA follows: TGTGCCAGCAGCCCCACCCGGGGACCCTTTTCTGAGCAGTTCTTC.